Listed below are T cell receptor beta chains from one sample, sequenced in a study of T cell responses to AZD1222 COVID-19 vaccine. Using immunoSEQ multiplex PCR, the repertoire was profiled, and TCRdb retains in-frame clones only, with some absent. This sample carries some 140,000 clones, around 90% of them seen once, and the ten largest clones take 1.9%. The sequencing used peripheral blood, collected on day 0 of AZD1222 vaccination. Receptor source: an adult in good health. The CDR3 runs from the conserved cysteine through the conserved F or W. The D gene is left open where the match is weak.

j_call: TRBJ2-7
d_call: TRBD1
v_call: TRBV18
cdr3_aa: CASSPRGGQGSYEQYF
cdr3_nt: TGTGCCAGCTCACCAAGGGGAGGACAGGGATCCTACGAGCAGTACTTC

j_call: TRBJ1-3
d_call: .
v_call: TRBV2
cdr3_aa: CASSDRAAGNTIYF
cdr3_nt: TGTGCCAGCAGTGATCGGGCAGCTGGAAACACCATATATTTT

j_call: TRBJ2-1
d_call: TRBD1
v_call: TRBV10-2
cdr3_aa: CASSESWDRVIF
cdr3_nt: TGCGCCAGCAGTGAGTCCTGGGACAGAGTGATCTTC

j_call: TRBJ1-1
d_call: TRBD1
v_call: TRBV5-4
cdr3_aa: CASSTTGRNTEAFF
cdr3_nt: TGTGCCAGCAGCACGACAGGGAGGAACACTGAAGCTTTCTTT

j_call: TRBJ2-5
d_call: TRBD2
v_call: TRBV19
cdr3_aa: CASSSGSRDGETQYF
cdr3_nt: TGTGCCAGTAGTAGCGGGAGTAGGGATGGAGAGACCCAGTACTTC

j_call: TRBJ1-5
d_call: .
v_call: TRBV25-1
cdr3_aa: CASSELSYNQPQHF
cdr3_nt: TGTGCCAGCAGTGAATTAAGTTACAATCAGCCCCAGCATTTT

j_call: TRBJ1-4
d_call: .
v_call: TRBV3-1/TRBV3-2
cdr3_aa: CASSRRGSLNEKLFF
cdr3_nt: TGTGCCAGCAGCCGGCGGGGGTCCCTTAATGAAAAACTGTTTTTT

j_call: TRBJ2-7
d_call: .
v_call: TRBV13
cdr3_aa: CASSSRVREQYF
cdr3_nt: TGTGCCAGCAGTTCCAGGGTGCGGGAGCAGTACTTC

j_call: TRBJ2-2
d_call: .
v_call: TRBV24-1
cdr3_aa: CATRQNTGELFF
cdr3_nt: TGTGCCACCAGGCAGAACACCGGGGAGCTGTTTTTT

j_call: TRBJ1-5
d_call: .
v_call: TRBV6-5
cdr3_aa: CASRVGRVGNQPQHF
cdr3_nt: TGTGCCAGCAGGGTAGGGAGGGTAGGCAATCAGCCCCAGCATTTT

j_call: TRBJ1-5
d_call: .
v_call: TRBV6-6
cdr3_aa: CASSYQPQHF
cdr3_nt: TGTGCCAGCAGTTATCAGCCCCAGCATTTT

j_call: TRBJ2-7
d_call: .
v_call: TRBV13
cdr3_aa: CASSSDVTYEQYF
cdr3_nt: TGTGCCAGCAGCTCCGACGTAACCTACGAGCAGTACTTC

j_call: TRBJ1-6
d_call: .
v_call: TRBV19
cdr3_aa: CAGSAQGRNSPLHF
cdr3_nt: TGTGCCGGATCCGCGCAGGGGAGAAATTCACCCCTCCACTTT

j_call: TRBJ1-5
d_call: .
v_call: TRBV4-3
cdr3_aa: CASSQEFGSTGSNQPQHF
cdr3_nt: TGCGCCAGCAGCCAAGAATTCGGATCGACAGGATCGAATCAGCCCCAGCATTTT